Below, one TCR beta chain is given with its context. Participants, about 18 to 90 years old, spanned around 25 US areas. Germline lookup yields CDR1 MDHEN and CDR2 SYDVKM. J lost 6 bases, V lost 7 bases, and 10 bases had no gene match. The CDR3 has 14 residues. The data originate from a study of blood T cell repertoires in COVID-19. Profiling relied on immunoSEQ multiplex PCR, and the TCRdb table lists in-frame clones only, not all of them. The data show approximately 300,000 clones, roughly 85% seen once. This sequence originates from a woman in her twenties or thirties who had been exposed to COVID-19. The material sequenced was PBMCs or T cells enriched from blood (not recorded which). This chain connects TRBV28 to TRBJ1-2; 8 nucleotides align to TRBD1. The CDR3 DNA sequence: TGTGCCAGCACCAGACCCACAGGGGGTAATGGCTACACCTTC. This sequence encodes CASTRPTGGNGYTF.